This entry features one T cell receptor (beta chain) sequence. Its antigen is currently unknown. Sequencing of TCR beta was performed on blood CD8+ and CD4+ T cells. In contrast to the negatively isolated CD8+ and CD4+ T cells, TEMRA cells were FACS-enriched. This sample was included in a study of CD8 T cells in Susac syndrome. An input of about 0.5 to 1 ug of RNA was subjected to reverse transcription using random hexamers. Using its own MiXCR run on the immunoSEQ multiplex PCR reads, TCRdb lists one record per CDR3 protein. The table has some 300,000 distinct CDR3 sequences, approximately 85% seen once. The CDR3 runs 14 residues. Germline V gene sequence: CDR1 MDHEN, CDR2 SYDVKM. The V end lost 6 bases, the J end lost 5 bases, and 17 bases lay between the germline ends. Study observations and caveats: The study admitted that it had a relatively small number of individuals in its TCR sequencing and HLA analysis.

Sequencing was carried out using CD8+ T cells from PBMCs. This chain joins TRBV28 and TRBJ2-7; D possibly corresponds to TRBD1 (6 bases). The TCR sequence derives from a human donor with multiple sclerosis. This CDR3 is CASRTYGTLHEQYF. CDR3 DNA: TGTGCCAGCAGGACTTACGGGACACTACACGAGCAGTACTTC.